The present T cell receptor (beta chain) was sequenced within a study of radiation and T cells in renal cell carcinoma. The CDR3 length is 14 residues. Per the germline V gene, CDR1 is SGHTA and CDR2 is FQGNSA. The time point is: blood 2 weeks post-SBRT. Treatment here: 15 Gy SBRT to primary tumor, nephrectomy 4 weeks later. In the case of this clone: The junction departs from germline at one end; a sequencing error may be responsible.

Using immunoSEQ multiplex PCR, the repertoire was profiled, and TCRdb retains in-frame clones only, with some absent. The sample has about 150,000 clones, 87% seen once; the top ten hold 10% to 15%. The material sequenced was blood, taken from a patient whose treatment included radiotherapy and nephrectomy. This rearrangement joins TRBV7-2 to TRBJ2-1; D may be TRBD1 or TRBD2 (6 bases each). The receptor was derived from a woman aged 45-59 years with renal cell carcinoma. CDR3 bases: TGTGCCAGCACCTTAGGGGGGTCATCCTATGAGCAGTTCTTC. Its protein is CASTLGGSSYEQFF.